The T cell receptor (beta chain) described here comes from a study of T cell responses to AZD1222 COVID-19 vaccine. General study points: Sampling that yielded the repertoires occurred only after the peak T cell response. As reported, nearly half of all spike-specific TCRs target variant regions that are unmutated. Clonal diversity was possibly underestimated, and white British individuals and females predominated among donors.

This clone was seen once. The antigen remains undetermined. Method: immunoSEQ multiplex PCR; TCRdb's copy keeps in-frame clones and lacks some. The sample holds fewer than 150,000 clones, roughly nine tenths seen once. This CDR3 contains 14 residues. Per the germline V gene, CDR1 is SNHLY and CDR2 is FYNNEI. Deletions cut 2 bases from V and 4 bases from J, with 11 bases between. Sequences were derived from peripheral blood, sampled 28 days after the second AZD1222 dose. The chain uses TRBV2 and TRBJ1-1; possibly TRBD1 for D (5 bases). The origin of this receptor is an adult who received the AZD1222 COVID-19 vaccine. CDR3 DNA sequence: TGTGCCAGCAGTGAATCCTGGGGCGGCACTGAAGCTTTCTTT. As protein: CASSESWGGTEAFF.